This entry is about one T cell receptor beta chain. This sample stems from a study of blood T cell repertoires in COVID-19. At the level of the study: From T cells, B-cell-depleted T cells, or PBMCs came the material, which was cDNA or gDNA.

In Seattle, patients joined the study during active infection and were tracked longitudinally. Libraries were prepared by immunoSEQ multiplex PCR; TCRdb keeps only in-frame clonotypes and omits some of them. The sample records under 200,000 clones, just under 85% being singletons. Germline loops: CDR1 LNHDA, CDR2 SQIVND (reference sequence). This CDR3 contains 12 residues. V shed 10 bases and J 1 base; nucleotides not matched to a gene: 2. The sample consisted of peripheral blood. The TCR originated in a woman older than 75 with COVID-19, enrolled during active disease. This rearrangement joins TRBV19 to TRBJ2-3, with 7 nucleotides matching TRBD1. The CDR3 DNA follows: TGTGCCACGACAGGGCGCACAGATACGCAGTATTTT. Translating it yields CATTGRTDTQYF.